These 14 T cell receptor beta chains came from one sample sequenced in a study of CD8 T cells in ankylosing spondylitis. Whole-study results and caveats: Ankylosing spondylitis blood appeared to be characterized by a TCR beta motif of about 8 highly homologous variants.

Their cognate antigens are unknown. MiXCR, run by TCRdb on the 5' RACE reads, gives a single entry per CDR3 protein. The repertoire has roughly 700,000 distinct CDR3 sequences, over 15% of them found once; the top ten carry 19%. Sequenced sample: blood, either unsorted or a sorted T cell fraction (not recorded which). The receptors were sampled from a male donor with ankylosing spondylitis.

This chain joins TRBV5-1 and TRBJ1-1; D not certain. Per germline, CDR1 SGHRS and CDR2 YFSETQ. The V end was cut by 0 bases, the J end by 1 base, with 13 bases between. The CDR3 runs 16 residues. CDR3 protein: CASSLDQARGNTEAFF. The CDR3 DNA follows: TGCGCCAGCAGCTTGGATCAGGCACGGGGGAACACTGAAGCTTTCTTT.

This clonotype occurred a few times. The rearrangement links TRBV6-5 to TRBJ2-1, with D perhaps TRBD1 (6 bases). V lost 0 bases, J lost 6 bases, and 18 bases lay in between. The CDR3 length is 17 residues. In germline, CDR1 is MNHEY, CDR2 SVGAGI. The CDR3 bases are TGTGCCAGCAGTTACTCCTGGGACACCCCCCAGGCCAATGAGCAGTTCTTC. This gives the protein CASSYSWDTPQANEQFF.

The sample holds a few counts of this clonotype. V and J are TRBV11-2 and TRBJ1-2; TRBD1 might be the D (6 bases). Trimming left V 3 bases short and J 4 bases short, with 12 bases between. The CDR3 length is 14 residues. Germline lookup yields CDR1 SGHAT and CDR2 FQNNGV. The CDR3 loop reads CASSFGGQPYGYTF. The CDR3 DNA sequence: TGTGCCAGCAGCTTTGGGGGACAACCCTATGGCTACACCTTC.

This sequence joins TRBV12-3 or TRBV12-4 and TRBJ2-4; D might be TRBD1 or TRBD2, each matching 6 bases. CDR3 length: 15 amino acids. Deletions cut 1 base from V and 8 bases from J, with 15 bases between. The CDR3 region has the DNA TGTGCCAGCAGTTTAGAAGCTAGGAGGGGGGACATTCAGTACTTC. Amino acids: CASSLEARRGDIQYF.

In this sample, this clonotype turned up many times. The chain has TRBV24-1 and TRBJ2-2; D is uncertain. V lost 9 bases, J lost 6 bases, and 13 bases lay in between. Germline V gene data show CDR1 as KGHDR and CDR2 as SFDVKD. The CDR3 totals 13 residues. The CDR3 sequence is CATSHNAPGELFF. CDR3 sequence (DNA): TGTGCCACCTCTCACAACGCTCCCGGGGAGCTGTTTTTT.

J is TRBJ2-3 and V is TRBV12-3 or TRBV12-4; D uncertain. Trimming took off 6 bases at V and 2 bases at J, with 18 bases between the two ends. The CDR3 is 16 amino acids. CDR3 DNA sequence: TGTGCCAGCAGCCCTCGGGTTAATTTATTCACAGATACGCAGTATTTT. Amino acid sequence: CASSPRVNLFTDTQYF.

This clonotype was counted between two and nine times. The gene calls are TRBV12-3 or TRBV12-4 and TRBJ2-1; D is unclear. Trimming left V 4 bases short and J 8 bases short, with 9 bases between. The CDR3 is 12 amino acids. The CDR3 DNA reads as TGTGCCAGCAGTTCCCTCAGCTATGAGCAGTTCTTC. This translates into CASSSLSYEQFF.

This clonotype showed up just a few times. The gene calls are TRBV15 and TRBJ1-1; D unclear. V lost 2 bases to trimming and J lost 1 base, with 2 bases between them. Germline values: CDR1 LNHNV, CDR2 YYDKDF (reference sequence). The CDR3 runs to 12 residues. In DNA form, the CDR3 reads TGTGCCACCAGCAGAAGGAACACTGAAGCTTTCTTT. Its protein product is CATSRRNTEAFF.

The J gene is TRBJ1-2, the V gene TRBV29-1; TRBD1 aligns across 7 bases. V lost 7 bases, J lost 4 bases, and 6 bases stayed unmatched. Germline CDR1 SQVTM, CDR2 ANQGSEA. The CDR3 covers 12 residues. In nucleotides, the CDR3 is TGCAGCGCCCGGGACAGAACCTATGGCTACACCTTC. Amino acids: CSARDRTYGYTF.

This clonotype was observed at least ten times. The CDR3 spells CSAPLKLSGSFNNEQFF. CDR3 DNA: TGCAGTGCTCCACTCAAGCTTAGCGGGAGTTTTAACAATGAGCAGTTCTTC. The chain combines TRBV20-1 with TRBJ2-1, with 9 bases fitting TRBD2. Germline values: CDR1 DFQATT, CDR2 SNEGSKA (reference sequence). Losses at the gene ends were 5 bases for V and 5 bases for J; bases not matched to a gene: 16. The CDR3 has 17 amino acids.

A few counts support this clonotype. The chain recombines TRBV2 with TRBJ2-7; 7 bases align to TRBD2. In germline, CDR1 is SNHLY, CDR2 FYNNEI. The J segment lost 3 bases and the V segment lost 4 bases, leaving 9 bases of the junction unmatched. The CDR3 totals 15 residues. This chain's CDR3 is CASSGLSGADYEQYF. The CDR3, as DNA: TGTGCCAGCAGTGGATTGAGCGGGGCAGACTACGAGCAGTACTTC. The whole variable domain, remainder taken from reference TRBV2 and TRBJ2-7, is EPEVTQTPSHQVTQMGQEVILRCVPISNHLYFYWYRQILGQKVEFLVSFYNNEISEKSEIFDDQFSVERPDGSNFTLKIRSTKLEDSAMYFCASSGLSGADYEQYFGPGTRLTVT.

The chain has TRBV3-1 and TRBJ2-1; TRBD2 matches 14 bases. Germline V gene lookup returns CDR1 LGHDT and CDR2 YNNKEL (reference sequence). The CDR3 sequence is 14 residues long. V lost 5 bases, J lost 9 bases, and 3 bases stayed unmatched. CDR3 coding DNA: TGTGCCAGCAGCTTGGGACTAGCGGGAGTTGAGCAGTTCTTC. It yields the protein CASSLGLAGVEQFF.

This clonotype appeared a few times. V usage is TRBV3-1 and J usage is TRBJ1-6, with D perhaps matching TRBD1 (5 bases). Trimming shortened V by 0 bases and J by 10 bases, and 10 bases separated the two germline ends. The germline V gene encodes CDR1 LGHDT and CDR2 YNNKEL (reference sequence). This CDR3 spans 14 amino acids. The CDR3 loop reads CASSQDDSNSPLHF. In DNA form, the CDR3 reads TGTGCCAGCAGCCAAGACGACAGCAACTCACCCCTCCACTTT.

The chain uses TRBV7-2 and TRBJ1-6, with D possibly matching TRBD1 (5 bases). Germline lookup yields CDR1 SGHTA and CDR2 FQGNSA. Trimming took off 5 bases at V and 3 bases at J, with 17 bases between the two ends. CDR3 size: 17 residues. This CDR3 reads CASSGDVPSLYNSPLHF. The CDR3 DNA is TGTGCCAGCAGCGGGGACGTCCCCTCCCTCTATAATTCACCCCTCCACTTT.